Included here is one T cell receptor beta chain sequence, with context. Its antigen is unknown. This sample is part of a study of graft-versus-host responses after intestinal transplantation. Study-wide background: As for transplant type, recipients had multivisceral, liver-intestinal, or isolated intestinal grafts.

The CDR3 sequence is 15 residues long. Unmatched junction bases numbered 7, after V lost 4 bases and J lost 4 bases. Per germline, CDR1 ENHRY and CDR2 SYGVKD. Profiling relied on immunoSEQ multiplex PCR, and the TCRdb table lists in-frame clones only, not all of them. The repertoire holds 95,000 to 100,000 clones, with roughly 82% as singletons. General study findings and limits: Graft-donor T cell macrochimerism coincided with high graft-versus-host to host-versus-graft clonal ratios in allografts. GvH clones detected in recipient marrow included some appearing first in ileum or blood.

Specimen: PBMCs, collected 255 days after intestinal transplant. The TCR comes from a human patient who received an intestinal transplant, so some T cells may come from the graft donor. The V and J genes are TRBV10-3 and TRBJ2-1; 7 nucleotides match TRBD1. CDR3: CAISATGQTYNEQFF. The CDR3, as DNA: TGTGCCATCAGTGCCACGGGACAGACTTACAATGAGCAGTTCTTC.